The clone carrying this T cell receptor beta chain appeared a few times. The antigen remains undetermined. Germline CDR1 reads SGHTA; CDR2 reads FQGNSA. This CDR3 is 13 amino acids long. The V gene lost 1 base and the J gene lost 6 bases, with 7 bases spanning the gap. Using a J-beta primer mix together with a sample-barcoded 5' primer, a second PCR was run for about 6 to 11 cycles. TCRdb analysed the 5' RACE reads with MiXCR anew, one entry per CDR3 protein. Of 650,000 or so distinct CDR3 sequences in the sample, over 40% were seen once. The sample is drawn from a study of blood T cells in healthy people across ages. The study's findings and limits: Expanded clonotype changes were possibly confounded by unknown donor CMV status. A roughly linear fall in TCR beta diversity per million T cells was seen with increasing age.

The receptor's source is a woman at least 80 years old in good health. The gene calls are TRBV7-2 and TRBJ1-5; D gene ambiguous. Specimen: blood. This CDR3 reads CASSLEWGQPQHF. In nucleotides, the CDR3 is TGTGCCAGCAGCTTAGAATGGGGTCAGCCCCAGCATTTT.